A selection of T cell receptor beta chains follows, all from one sample in a study of blood T cell repertoires in COVID-19. Profiling relied on immunoSEQ multiplex PCR, and the TCRdb table lists in-frame clones only, not all of them. This table holds over 150,000 clones, around nine tenths found once. The specimen sequenced was peripheral blood. The receptors originated from a woman of 80 years or more with COVID-19, enrolled during active disease. Both conserved end residues are part of each CDR3. The order of the fields is CDR3 length, J gene, V gene, D gene, clone size, CDR3 DNA, CDR3 protein. A D gene is named only where the DNA matches it firmly. Some rows have no size entry. The others give once, few or many, or a class for an expanded clone.

>15|TRBJ2-5|TRBV5-4|TRBD2|NA
TGTGCCAGCAGCTTGTCGGGAGGCAACCAAGAGACCCAGTACTTC
CASSLSGGNQETQYF
>14|TRBJ2-3|TRBV3-1/TRBV3-2|TRBD1|few
TGTGCCAGCGGGGACAGGGCATACACAGATACGCAGTATTTT
CASGDRAYTDTQYF
>15|TRBJ1-2|TRBV15|NA|NA
TGTGCCACCAGCAGACCTGGACAGTTTAACTATGGCTACACCTTC
CATSRPGQFNYGYTF
>13|TRBJ2-7|TRBV6-2/TRBV6-3|NA|NA
TGTGCCAGCAGTCAGGACACTACGTACGAGCAGTACTTC
CASSQDTTYEQYF
>19|TRBJ2-1|TRBV19|TRBD2|NA
TGTGCCAGTAGTATGATGGGACTAGCGGGGGCCAGCTCCTACAATGAGCAGTTCTTC
CASSMMGLAGASSYNEQFF
>16|TRBJ2-4|TRBV19|TRBD2|NA
TGTGCCAGTAGTATGCCTAGCGGGAGGGCCTTGGGCATTCAGTACTTC
CASSMPSGRALGIQYF
>13|TRBJ2-7|TRBV7-9|NA|once
TGTGCCAGCAGCAGATACTCAGGGGGGGAGCAGTACTTC
CASSRYSGGEQYF
>14|TRBJ2-1|TRBV11-2|NA|NA
TGTGCCAGCAGCTTTAACGCACTGAGTTATGAGCAGTTCTTC
CASSFNALSYEQFF
>13|TRBJ2-3|TRBV5-4|NA|NA
TGTGCCAGCAGCTTACCCAGCGGAAATACGCAGTATTTT
CASSLPSGNTQYF
>16|TRBJ2-5|TRBV5-4|NA|NA
TGTGCCAGCAGCTTCGACCCCGCGGGTTTATGGGAGACCCAGTACTTC
CASSFDPAGLWETQYF
>16|TRBJ1-5|TRBV4-1|TRBD1|NA
TGCGCCAGCAGCCAGGTCCTCGGGACAGGGAATCAGCCCCAGCATTTT
CASSQVLGTGNQPQHF
>14|TRBJ1-5|TRBV19|NA|NA
TGTGCCAGTAGTCGCCAGGTGAGGGCTCAGCCCCAGCATTTT
CASSRQVRAQPQHF
>17|TRBJ1-2|TRBV4-3|TRBD1|NA
TGCGCCAGCAGCCAAGTATTGGGCACAGGGGTTGCCTATGGCTACACCTTC
CASSQVLGTGVAYGYTF
>15|TRBJ2-1|TRBV18|TRBD2|NA
TGTGCCAGCTCACAATCTAGCGGGTCCTACAATGAGCAGTTCTTC
CASSQSSGSYNEQFF
>12|TRBJ2-1|TRBV28|NA|NA
TGTGCCACCATAGGGAGATACAATGAGCAGTTCTTC
CATIGRYNEQFF
>15|TRBJ2-1|TRBV9|NA|NA
TGTGCCAGCAGCGTAGGCCAGGGCTCCTACAATGAGCAGTTCTTC
CASSVGQGSYNEQFF
>14|TRBJ1-2|TRBV5-1|NA|once
TGCGCCAGCAGCGGGGACACCGAAATCTATGGCTACACCTTC
CASSGDTEIYGYTF
>14|TRBJ2-7|TRBV10-3|TRBD2|NA
TGTGCCGTTTCTCCTAGCGGGAGTCCGACCGAGCAGTACTTC
CAVSPSGSPTEQYF
>17|TRBJ2-5|TRBV7-9|TRBD2|NA
TGTGCCAGCAGCTTAGCGCTTAAGCGGGAGGTCCAAGAGACCCAGTACTTC
CASSLALKREVQETQYF
>16|TRBJ1-4|TRBV4-3|NA|NA
TGCGCCAGCAGCCAAGGTTCCAGGGGCCGAGGTGAAAAACTGTTTTTT
CASSQGSRGRGEKLFF
>17|TRBJ2-3|TRBV18|TRBD2|NA
TGTGCCAGCTCACCCCTCGCCGTAGCGGGAGGGCCAGATACGCAGTATTTT
CASSPLAVAGGPDTQYF
>14|TRBJ1-2|TRBV9|NA|NA
TGTGCCAGCAGCGGAGGGGGAAGGGTCTATGGCTACACCTTC
CASSGGGRVYGYTF
>12|TRBJ1-3|TRBV2|NA|NA
TGTGCCAGCAGTCTGACAGTATACACCATATATTTT
CASSLTVYTIYF
>16|TRBJ2-4|TRBV7-9|TRBD1|NA
TGTGCCAGCAGCCGAACCTCCGGGACAGGGAAAAACATTCAGTACTTC
CASSRTSGTGKNIQYF
>15|TRBJ2-1|TRBV29-1|NA|once
TGCAGCGTTGAACTCGGGAGTTTCGCCTACAATGAGCAGTTCTTC
CSVELGSFAYNEQFF
>13|TRBJ1-1|TRBV24-1|TRBD1|NA
TGTGCCACCAGAGCAGGGGGTAACACTGAAGCTTTCTTT
CATRAGGNTEAFF
>13|TRBJ1-2|TRBV28|NA|NA
TGTGCCAGCAGTGAACAGGGTTTCTATGGCTACACCTTC
CASSEQGFYGYTF
>16|TRBJ2-2|TRBV19|NA|NA
TGTGCCAGTAGTATTTTGGGGGCGGCGAACACCGGGGAGCTGTTTTTT
CASSILGAANTGELFF
>16|TRBJ2-3|TRBV19|TRBD2|NA
TGTGCCAGTAGTCTCTTTATGGGCGGGAGTGCAGATACGCAGTATTTT
CASSLFMGGSADTQYF
>13|TRBJ1-1|TRBV5-1|NA|NA
TGCGCCAGCAGCCCACGGCCAGGGACTGAAGCTTTCTTT
CASSPRPGTEAFF
>11|TRBJ2-7|TRBV9|NA|NA
TGTGCCAGCAGCGTTAACTACGAGCAGTACTTC
CASSVNYEQYF
>16|TRBJ1-1|TRBV7-7|NA|NA
TGTGCCAGCAGCCCCATTTCGACAACAATGAACACTGAAGCTTTCTTT
CASSPISTTMNTEAFF
>13|TRBJ1-2|TRBV27|TRBD1|once
TGTGCCAGCCGAGGGACAGCGGGAGATGGCTACACCTTC
CASRGTAGDGYTF
>12|TRBJ1-3|TRBV29-1|NA|NA
TGCAGCGTTGACGAGGGTGGAAACACCATATATTTT
CSVDEGGNTIYF
>11|TRBJ2-7|TRBV5-1|NA|NA
TGCGCCAGCAGCTTGGATGAGGTGCAGTACTTC
CASSLDEVQYF
>14|TRBJ2-5|TRBV28|NA|NA
TGTGCCAGCAGCAGGTTGGCGCCAAAAGAGACCCAGTACTTC
CASSRLAPKETQYF
>14|TRBJ1-5|TRBV28|NA|once
TGTGCCAGCAGCCGTAGTAGGGGGTACCCAGCCCAGCATTTT
CASSRSRGYPAQHF
>16|TRBJ2-1|TRBV18|NA|NA
TGTGCCAGCTCACCACCGGTAGCGATCTCCTACAATGAGCAGTTCTTC
CASSPPVAISYNEQFF
>15|TRBJ2-5|TRBV28|TRBD2|NA
TGTGCCAGCAGCACCTCGGGGGGGAGCCAAGAGACCCAGTACTTC
CASSTSGGSQETQYF
>14|TRBJ1-2|TRBV28|NA|NA
TGTGCCAGCAGCCCGACATTGGTGGCCTATGGCTACACCTTC
CASSPTLVAYGYTF
>15|TRBJ1-5|TRBV6-1|NA|NA
TGTGCCAGCAGTGAATCGGGGAGCGGGAATCAGCCCCAGCATTTT
CASSESGSGNQPQHF
>13|TRBJ2-1|TRBV7-2|NA|NA
TGTGCCAGCAGCCGGGACATTTACAATGAGCAGTTCTTC
CASSRDIYNEQFF
>14|TRBJ1-4|TRBV5-6|TRBD1|NA
TGTGCCAGCAGCATCCAGGGGGCCGGTGAAAAACTGTTTTTT
CASSIQGAGEKLFF
>13|TRBJ1-4|TRBV5-4|NA|few
TGTGCCAGCAGCTTGGATCAACAGGAAACACTGTTTTTT
CASSLDQQETLFF
>15|TRBJ2-7|TRBV14|NA|once
TGTGCCAGCAGCCAAGGACAAGCCCCCTCCTACGAGCAGTACTTC
CASSQGQAPSYEQYF
>17|TRBJ1-1|TRBV5-1|NA|NA
TGCGCCAGCAGCTTGGGGGACTGGACTGTGTTGAACACTGAAGCTTTCTTT
CASSLGDWTVLNTEAFF
>16|TRBJ2-3|TRBV7-6|TRBD1|NA
TGTGCCAGCAGCTTAGGGACAGGGGGCAGGACAGATACGCAGTATTTT
CASSLGTGGRTDTQYF
>16|TRBJ2-1|TRBV28|NA|once
TGTGCCAGCAGTCCCCTCTCCGGGAGTTTTATGAATGAGCAGTTCTTC
CASSPLSGSFMNEQFF
>14|TRBJ2-3|TRBV5-1|TRBD2|NA
TGCGCCAGCAGGTCCTCTAGCGGAGGAGATACGCAGTATTTT
CASRSSSGGDTQYF
>17|TRBJ2-4|TRBV3-1/TRBV3-2|TRBD2|NA
TGTGCCAGCAGCCAAGGGAGACTAGCGGGAGGGGGAAACATTCAGTACTTC
CASSQGRLAGGGNIQYF
>14|TRBJ1-2|TRBV28|TRBD1|NA
TGTGCCAGCAGCGGACAGGGGAGAATCGATGGCTACACCTTC
CASSGQGRIDGYTF
>12|TRBJ2-7|TRBV7-8|NA|NA
TGTGCCAGCAGCTTAGAGCGCGACGAGCAGTACTTC
CASSLERDEQYF
>13|TRBJ2-2|TRBV3-1/TRBV3-2|NA|few
TGTGCCAGCAGTCTTCTGAGAGGCGGGGAGCTGTTTTTT
CASSLLRGGELFF
>11|TRBJ1-2|TRBV20-1|NA|NA
TGCAGTGCTAGAGCCGACTATGGCTACACCTTC
CSARADYGYTF
>14|TRBJ2-4|TRBV9|NA|NA
TGTGCCAGCAGCCAGGGAGCTAAGGGGGACATTCAGTACTTC
CASSQGAKGDIQYF
>16|TRBJ1-4|TRBV5-1|TRBD1|NA
TGCGCCAGCAGTTATGGCGTCGGACAGGGGAATGAAAAACTGTTTTTT
CASSYGVGQGNEKLFF
>14|TRBJ1-4|TRBV18|NA|NA
TGTGCCAGCTCACCTACATCAACTAATGAAAAACTGTTTTTT
CASSPTSTNEKLFF
>13|TRBJ2-7|TRBV11-2|NA|many
TGTGCCAGCAGCCTCATCGGACAAAACGAGCAGTACTTC
CASSLIGQNEQYF
>13|TRBJ2-7|TRBV6-5|TRBD1|NA
TGTGCCAGCCCCGAGGCAGGGGGCCACGAGCAGTACTTC
CASPEAGGHEQYF